Listed here are 26 T cell receptor beta chains from one sample, sequenced in a study of T-cell memory formation after mild COVID-19. Via MiXCR, TCRdb re-called the 5' RACE reads, giving one row per CDR3 protein. Of 350,000 to 550,000 distinct CDR3 sequences listed, about a sixth are singletons. Sequencing input: PBMCs or a T cell subset sorted from them (not recorded which). The origin of the receptors is a man between 18 and 29 years old who had mild COVID-19 (a few samples of this study predate the infection). Cell type and time point are not known.

This clonotype was seen a handful of times. This chain connects TRBV7-9 to TRBJ1-2; a weak D match, TRBD1 (5 bases). Trimming pared 3 bases from V and 6 bases from J, leaving 11 bases between. This CDR3 is 13 amino acids long. Germline lookup yields CDR1 SEHNR and CDR2 FQNEAQ (reference sequence). The CDR3 nucleotides read TGTGCCAGCAGCTTGGGGCAGGGCCATGGCTACACCTTC. It specifies CASSLGQGHGYTF.

The J gene is TRBJ1-4, the V gene TRBV2; D might be TRBD1 (6 bases). Trimming stripped 7 bases from V and 8 bases from J, with 14 bases between. Looked up from germline, CDR1 is SNHLY and CDR2 is FYNNEI. The CDR3 sequence is 13 residues long. CDR3 amino acids: CASKPGVGEKLFF. CDR3 bases: TGTGCCAGCAAGCCAGGGGTAGGAGAAAAACTGTTTTTT. The full variable domain, its missing parts supplied by reference TRBV2 and TRBJ1-4, is EPEVTQTPSHQVTQMGQEVILRCVPISNHLYFYWYRQILGQKVEFLVSFYNNEISEKSEIFDDQFSVERPDGSNFTLKIRSTKLEDSAMYFCASKPGVGEKLFFGSGTQLSVL.

The rearrangement uses TRBV5-4 and TRBJ2-3, with D perhaps being TRBD1 or TRBD2 (5 bases each). V lost 4 bases and J 3 bases, leaving 21 bases between the germline ends. This CDR3 is 17 amino acids long. Germline V gene lookup returns CDR1 SGHNT and CDR2 YYREEE (reference sequence). CDR3 bases: TGTGCCAGCAGCCGCGAATCGGCGAGGGGCCATACAGATACGCAGTATTTT. Protein: CASSRESARGHTDTQYF.

This clonotype showed up just a few times. The chain couples TRBV7-2 to TRBJ1-2; 9 positions match TRBD1. Germline CDR1 SGHTA, CDR2 FQGNSA. The V gene end was trimmed by 5 bases and the J gene end by 2 bases; junction bases not matched to a gene: 3. The length of the CDR3 is 14 residues. CDR3 residues: CASSGQGNNYGYTF. The CDR3 nucleotides are TGTGCCAGCAGCGGACAGGGGAACAACTATGGCTACACCTTC.

Only a few counts were recorded for this clonotype. The gene calls are TRBV7-6 and TRBJ2-1; 7 bases are shared with TRBD1. The ends lost 5 bases at V and 10 bases at J; junction bases unmatched: 14. CDR1 is SGHVS and CDR2 is FNYEAQ in the germline V gene. CDR3 length: 15 residues. CDR3 nucleotide sequence: TGTGCCAGCAGCCCAGACAGGGAACTTCCAAGGGAGCAGTTCTTC. It translates to CASSPDRELPREQFF.

The chain joins TRBV20-1 to TRBJ2-7, with 9 bases fitting TRBD2. Germline V lookup: CDR1 DFQATT, CDR2 SNEGSKA (reference sequence). V trimming: 3 bases; J trimming: 0 bases; junction bases outside the gene matches: 6. The CDR3 consists of 15 residues. The CDR3 bases are TGCAGTGCTAGTGGTCCTAGCGGGGTCTCCTACGAGCAGTACGTC. This sequence encodes CSASGPSGVSYEQYV.

The V and J genes are TRBV29-1 and TRBJ2-5, with a tentative D call TRBD2 (7 bases). Germline V gene sequence: CDR1 SQVTM, CDR2 ANQGSEA. Trimming shortened V by 4 bases and J by 0 bases, and 18 bases separated the two germline ends. The CDR3 consists of 16 residues. CDR3 loop: CSVVRGGPPYQETQYF. Here the CDR3 DNA reads TGCAGCGTTGTAAGGGGGGGGCCCCCGTACCAAGAGACCCAGTACTTC. Full variable domain (remainder filled in from reference TRBV29-1 and TRBJ2-5): SAVISQKPSRDICQRGTSLTIQCQVDSQVTMMFWYRQQPGQSLTLIATANQGSEATYESGFVIDKFPISRPNLTFSTLTVSNMSPEDSSIYLCSVVRGGPPYQETQYFGPGTRLLVL.

The CDR3: CAISETTTQYF. CDR3 bases: TGTGCCATCAGTGAAACTACAACCCAGTACTTC. The chain carries TRBV10-3 and TRBJ2-5; no reliable D call. Per germline, CDR1 ENHRY and CDR2 SYGVKD. The CDR3 runs to 11 residues. Trimming took off 3 bases at V and 8 bases at J, with 7 bases between the two ends.

The rearrangement uses TRBV15 and TRBJ2-7, with unresolved D. The V gene lost 4 bases and the J gene lost 3 bases, with 4 bases spanning the gap. Germline V gene lookup returns CDR1 LNHNV and CDR2 YYDKDF (reference sequence). CDR3 size: 11 residues. The CDR3 loop is CATSTGYEQYF. As DNA, the CDR3 is TGTGCCACCAGCACAGGCTACGAGCAGTACTTC.

The chain has TRBV24-1 and TRBJ2-2, with TRBD2 identical over 7 bases. This CDR3 comprises 17 residues. V was clipped by 0 bases and J by 4 bases; unmatched bases: 7. The V gene's germline CDR1 is KGHDR and CDR2 SFDVKD. The CDR3 coding sequence is TGTGCCACCAGTGATTTGTGGGAGGGTTCGGGCACCGGGGAGCTGTTTTTT. Protein product: CATSDLWEGSGTGELFF.

A note on this clonotype: The germline gene is not matched at one end of the junction; a read error may be the cause. The chain employs TRBV15 and TRBJ2-2; 9 nucleotides agree with TRBD2. The germline V gene has CDR1 LNHNV and CDR2 YYDKDF (reference sequence). CDR3 length: 16 amino acids. CDR3 sequence (DNA): TGTGCCACCAGCAGAGACCCAATAGCGGGGGACGGGGAGATGTTTTTT. Residues: CATSRDPIAGDGEMFF.

This clonotype was observed a handful of times. V usage is TRBV29-1 and J usage is TRBJ2-4; D possibly corresponds to TRBD1 (5 bases). Deletions cut 1 base from V and 6 bases from J, with 10 bases between. The germline V gene encodes CDR1 SQVTM and CDR2 ANQGSEA. This CDR3 is built from 13 residues. The CDR3 region has the DNA TGCAGCGTTGAAGTCCGAGACAGAAACATTCAGTACTTC. Residues: CSVEVRDRNIQYF.

This clonotype occurred a few times. The rearrangement uses TRBV20-1 and TRBJ2-7, with 8 bases that match TRBD1. CDR1 and CDR2 from the germline V gene are DFQATT and SNEGSKA (reference sequence). Losses at the gene ends were 5 bases for V and 0 bases for J; bases not matched to a gene: 3. The CDR3 extends over 13 amino acids. CDR3: CSARDRNSYEQYV. The CDR3 nucleotides read TGCAGTGCTCGGGACAGGAACTCCTACGAGCAGTACGTC.

In this sample, this clonotype turned up many times. The rearrangement links TRBV29-1 to TRBJ1-2; D is perhaps TRBD1 (5 bases). The CDR3 is 14 amino acids. Germline V lookup: CDR1 SQVTM, CDR2 ANQGSEA. The V gene lost 1 base and the J gene lost 0 bases, with 9 bases spanning the gap. This chain's CDR3 is CSVEVGPTNYGYTF. The CDR3 coding sequence is TGCAGCGTTGAAGTGGGGCCTACTAACTATGGCTACACCTTC.

Only a few counts were recorded for this clonotype. The genes are TRBV6-5 and TRBJ1-2; the match to TRBD1 covers 8 bases. V shed 6 bases and J 7 bases; nucleotides not matched to a gene: 10. The V gene's germline CDR1 is MNHEY and CDR2 SVGAGI. This CDR3 comprises 14 residues. The CDR3 DNA reads TGTGCCAGCAGACCAACAGGGGGAGGCGGTGGCTACACCTTC. This gives the protein CASRPTGGGGGYTF.

The chain recombines TRBV5-1 with TRBJ2-1, with 10 bases fitting TRBD2. The CDR3 runs to 16 residues. Trimming took 0 bases from V and 10 from J; bases not matched to a gene: 10. Germline V gives CDR1 SGHRS, CDR2 YFSETQ. The DNA of the CDR3 is TGCGCCAGCAGCTTGGTGGTAGCGGGGGGCGCAGAGGAGCAGTTCTTC. Translating it yields CASSLVVAGGAEEQFF. The complete variable domain, with remaining parts taken from reference TRBV5-1 and TRBJ2-1, reads KAGVTQTPRYLIKTRGQQVTLSCSPISGHRSVSWYQQTPGQGLQFLFEYFSETQRNKGNFPGRFSGRQFSNSRSEMNVSTLELGDSALYLCASSLVVAGGAEEQFFGPGTRLTVL.

This clonotype was counted a few times. The chain joins TRBV5-1 to TRBJ1-2; D remains unclear. In germline, CDR1 is SGHRS, CDR2 YFSETQ. V lost 2 bases to trimming and J lost 4 bases, with 12 bases between them. There are 14 residues in the CDR3. The CDR3 DNA sequence: TGCGCCAGCAGCTTCGTGGGCTCGGGCTATGGCTACACCTTC. Encoded protein: CASSFVGSGYGYTF.

The chain uses TRBV6-2 or TRBV6-3 and TRBJ2-1; 8 bases align to TRBD2. Germline CDR1 and CDR2: MNHEY and SVGEGT. V trimming: 6 bases; J trimming: 4 bases; junction bases outside the gene matches: 8. The CDR3 totals 15 residues. Here the CDR3 DNA reads TGTGCCAGCAGCCTTACCGGGACTAGGTACAATGAGCAGTTCTTC. It encodes CASSLTGTRYNEQFF.

J is TRBJ2-5 and V is TRBV10-3; D is uncertain. Looked up from germline, CDR1 is ENHRY and CDR2 is SYGVKD. The ends were cut back, 2 bases at V and 5 bases at J, with 9 bases in the middle. The CDR3 extends over 13 amino acids. CDR3 coding DNA: TGTGCCATCAGTGAGAACATGAGGGAGACCCAGTACTTC. Translation: CAISENMRETQYF.

The rearrangement joins TRBV5-6 to TRBJ1-4; D is undetermined. CDR1 and CDR2 (germline): SGHDT, YYEEEE. The CDR3 consists of 14 residues. V was trimmed by 1 base and J by 4 bases, leaving 8 bases between them. The CDR3 here is CASSLKRFNEKLFF. DNA of the CDR3: TGTGCCAGCAGCTTGAAGCGGTTTAATGAAAAACTGTTTTTT. Looking up the rest from reference TRBV5-6 and TRBJ1-4 gives the full variable domain: DAGVTQSPTHLIKTRGQQVTLRCSPKSGHDTVSWYQQALGQGPQFIFQYYEEEERQRGNFPDRFSGHQFPNYSSELNVNALLLGDSALYLCASSLKRFNEKLFFGSGTQLSVL.

This clonotype was found a few times. The gene calls are TRBV2 and TRBJ2-7, with unresolved D. CDR1 and CDR2 from the germline V gene are SNHLY and FYNNEI. V gave up 3 bases and J gave up 1 base, with 7 bases separating them. The CDR3 sequence is 13 residues long. The CDR3 DNA is TGTGCCAGCAGTGAGTTTTGGTCCTACGAGCAGTACGTC. It specifies CASSEFWSYEQYV.

This clonotype was seen a handful of times. The rearrangement links TRBV6-5 to TRBJ2-7; D gene unclear. The CDR3 spans 14 residues. Germline V gene sequence: CDR1 MNHEY, CDR2 SVGAGI. V lost 5 bases, J lost 4 bases, and 15 bases lay in between. CDR3 sequence (DNA): TGTGCCAGCAGTCGGACGGTAAAGGGTTACGAGCAGTACTTC. Its protein product is CASSRTVKGYEQYF.

The chain combines TRBV20-1 with TRBJ2-3; 8 bases match TRBD2. The germline CDR1 and CDR2 sequences are DFQATT and SNEGSKA (reference sequence). After removal of 1 base from V and 0 bases from J, the junction contained 6 bases not matched to a gene. This CDR3 is built from 16 residues. Here the CDR3 DNA reads TGCAGTGCTAGAGGGGTAGCGGGGTCTAGCACAGATACGCAGTATTTT. Translated, it gives CSARGVAGSSTDTQYF.

The chain has TRBV29-1 and TRBJ1-1; D remains ambiguous. Between the trimmed V and J ends, which lost 5 bases and 11 bases, there was a span of 15 bases. In germline, CDR1 is SQVTM, CDR2 ANQGSEA. CDR3 size: 11 residues. For the CDR3, the DNA is TGCAGCGTTTATCTATTGGGGAGGGCTTTCTTT. Protein: CSVYLLGRAFF.

This chain links TRBV7-9 with TRBJ2-4; no definite D call. V was trimmed by 0 bases and J by 0 bases, leaving 9 bases between them. The CDR3 extends over 16 amino acids. CDR1 is SEHNR and CDR2 is FQNEAQ in the germline V gene (reference sequence). This chain's CDR3 is CASSLASVLAKNIQYF. CDR3 nucleotide sequence: TGTGCCAGCAGCTTAGCTTCGGTTTTAGCCAAAAACATTCAGTACTTC.

This clonotype has only a few counts. This chain connects TRBV9 to TRBJ2-5, with 8 positions matching TRBD1. CDR1 and CDR2 (germline): SGDLS, YYNGEE. The CDR3 extends over 14 amino acids. V shed 1 base, J shed 5 bases, and the junction held 4 bases outside the gene matches. The CDR3 sequence is CASSVQGAQETQYF. DNA for the CDR3: TGTGCCAGCAGCGTACAGGGGGCTCAGGAGACCCAGTACTTC.